What follows are 26 T cell receptor beta chains derived from one specimen sequenced in a study of shared clonotypes between healthy human individuals. Positive CCR7 selection of CD45RO-negative cells yielded the naive CD8 cells, and terminally differentiated effector memory CD45RA+ cells were excluded. Assay used: immunoSEQ multiplex PCR; TCRdb lists only in-frame clones, some missing. The table shows millions of clones, with 85% to 95% occurring only once. Sequenced input: naive CD8+ T cells from PBMCs. The receptors here all came from a man between 18 and 35 years old in good health. Some clones in this sample may be carry-over from other donors' samples.

This chain uses TRBV7-8 with TRBJ1-2; possible D gene TRBD1, 5 bases. Germline V lookup: CDR1 SGHVS, CDR2 FQNEAQ. The CDR3 covers 15 residues. V lost 1 base and J lost 4, with 13 bases in between. CDR3 protein: CASSLGAGTFYGYTF. The DNA of the CDR3 is TGTGCCAGCAGCTTAGGCGCCGGGACGTTCTATGGCTACACCTTC.

Only one count was recorded for this clone. The chain uses TRBV6-6 and TRBJ1-1; maybe TRBD1 (6 bases). The V end was cut by 6 bases, the J end by 2 bases, with 13 bases between. This CDR3 is built from 14 residues. Germline loops: CDR1 MNHNY, CDR2 SVGAGI (reference sequence). CDR3: CASREQGTNTEAFF. The CDR3 DNA reads TGTGCCAGCAGAGAACAAGGGACAAACACTGAAGCTTTCTTT.

With regard to this clone: The same CDR3 arises from other DNA sequences in this sample as well. The chain carries TRBV10-3 and TRBJ1-5; TRBD1 matches at 8 bases. Looked up from germline, CDR1 is ENHRY and CDR2 is SYGVKD. CDR3 length: 14 amino acids. The J segment lost 4 bases and the V segment lost 3 bases, leaving 2 bases of the junction unmatched. In nucleotides, the CDR3 is TGTGCCATCAGTGACGGACAGGGAAATCAGCCCCAGCATTTT. It codes for CAISDGQGNQPQHF.

This clone was recorded once. CDR3 loop: CASSLVRLRRSGRYEQYF. In nucleotides, the CDR3 is TGTGCCAGCAGCTTAGTTAGGCTCCGAAGAAGCGGGAGGTACGAGCAGTACTTC. The J gene is TRBJ2-7, the V gene TRBV11-3, with TRBD2 matching over 9 bases. Germline CDR1 and CDR2: SGHNT and YENEEA. V shed 1 base, J shed 4 bases, and the junction held 14 bases outside the gene matches. This CDR3 has 18 amino acids. Full variable domain (outside the CDR3, taken from reference TRBV11-3 and TRBJ2-7): EAGVVQSPRYKIIEKKQPVAFWCNPISGHNTLYWYLQNLGQGPELLIRYENEEAVDDSQLPKDRFSAERLKGVDSTLKIQPAELGDSAVYLCASSLVRLRRSGRYEQYFGPGTRLTVT.

Notes on this clone: The sample contains more than one DNA sequence encoding this CDR3. V gene TRBV9 combines with J gene TRBJ1-5; D unclear. Germline V CDR1 and CDR2: SGDLS, YYNGEE. The V end lost 1 base, the J end lost 0 bases, and 2 bases lay between the germline ends. The CDR3 sequence is 13 residues long. CDR3 region: CASSVNSNQPQHF. As DNA, the CDR3 is TGTGCCAGCAGCGTAAATAGCAATCAGCCCCAGCATTTT.

This chain uses TRBV29-1 with TRBJ2-7; possibly TRBD1 or TRBD2 for D (5 bases each). With 8 bases removed from V and 4 bases from J, the gap between germline ends came to 30 bases. The CDR3 runs to 17 residues. Germline V CDR1 and CDR2: SQVTM, ANQGSEA. The CDR3 protein is CSPKRTRDPSFGYEQYF. DNA for the CDR3: TGCAGCCCCAAACGGACCAGGGACCCCTCATTCGGTTACGAGCAGTACTTC.

This chain links TRBV7-9 with TRBJ2-1; D gene uncertain. Germline V gene data show CDR1 as SEHNR and CDR2 as FQNEAQ (reference sequence). The CDR3 spans 13 residues. V was shortened by 0 bases and J by 10 bases, with 10 bases between the two germline ends. CDR3: CASSLAPNREQFF. In DNA, the CDR3 is TGTGCCAGCAGCTTAGCGCCGAATCGGGAGCAGTTCTTC.

Concerning this clone itself: At the DNA level, this CDR3 is encoded by other sequences in the same sample as well. V usage is TRBV7-9 and J usage is TRBJ2-7; D not resolved. V lost 3 bases, J lost 2 bases, and 5 bases lay in between. The germline V gene has CDR1 SEHNR and CDR2 FQNEAQ (reference sequence). The CDR3 spans 12 residues. CDR3 nucleotides: TGTGCCAGCAGCTTTCATCCCTACGAGCAGTACTTC. As protein: CASSFHPYEQYF.

This chain links TRBV7-6 with TRBJ2-3; 7 bases are shared with TRBD2. CDR1 and CDR2 (germline): SGHVS, FNYEAQ. J lost 3 bases, V lost 2 bases, and 5 bases had no gene match. This CDR3 region has 15 residues. The CDR3 nucleotides are TGTGCCAGCAGCTTACTAGCGGTTACTACAGATACGCAGTATTTT. Protein sequence: CASSLLAVTTDTQYF.

The chain combines TRBV29-1 with TRBJ1-1; TRBD1 matches 7 bases. CDR1 and CDR2 (germline): SQVTM, ANQGSEA. Trimming cost V 6 bases and J 5 bases; bases outside gene matches: 6. CDR3 length: 12 residues. For the CDR3, the DNA is TGCAGCGTAGGACCAGGGGGTACTGAAGCTTTCTTT. It is translated as CSVGPGGTEAFF.

This chain links TRBV14 with TRBJ1-1; D remains unclear. V lost 1 base and J lost 6, with 12 bases in between. Germline loops: CDR1 SGHDN, CDR2 FVKESK. The CDR3 runs to 14 residues. CDR3 in DNA: TGTGCCAGCAGCCAAGGGGCCCTAAACCCTGAAGCTTTCTTT. Its protein is CASSQGALNPEAFF.

The CDR3 protein is CASSITGSMNTEAFF. DNA of the CDR3: TGTGCCAGCAGTATTACAGGGTCCATGAACACTGAAGCTTTCTTT. The chain recombines TRBV6-6 with TRBJ1-1; a possible D gene is TRBD1 (6 bases). Trimming took off 5 bases at V and 0 bases at J, with 13 bases between the two ends. Germline V CDR1 and CDR2: MNHNY, SVGAGI (reference sequence). The CDR3 loop spans 15 amino acids.

The V gene is TRBV13, the J gene TRBJ2-7; TRBD2 matches at 12 bases. V was clipped by 2 bases and J by 5 bases; unmatched bases: 13. CDR1 and CDR2 from the germline V gene are PRHDT and FYEKMQ (reference sequence). CDR3 length: 18 amino acids. Here the CDR3 DNA reads TGTGCCAGCAGCTTACCCATCTTGACTAGCGGGAGTATGAACGAGCAGTACTTC. Translation gives CASSLPILTSGSMNEQYF.

The table lists this clone with a few counts. The V gene is TRBV11-2, the J gene TRBJ2-1, with D possibly being TRBD2 (5 bases). The CDR3 loop spans 12 amino acids. Germline CDR1 reads SGHAT; CDR2 reads FQNNGV. V gave up 6 bases and J gave up 8 bases, with 11 bases separating them. Written as DNA, the CDR3 is TGTGCCAGCAGGTCATCAGCGGATGAGCAGTTCTTC. Residues: CASRSSADEQFF.

The V and J genes are TRBV6-5 and TRBJ1-1, with 8 bases aligning to TRBD1. CDR1 is MNHEY, CDR2 SVGAGI, per germline. V was clipped by 7 bases and J by 3 bases; unmatched bases: 4. The CDR3 sequence is 13 residues long. CDR3 protein: CASMQGAYTEAFF. DNA of the CDR3: TGTGCCAGCATGCAGGGGGCATACACTGAAGCTTTCTTT.

J is TRBJ2-3 and V is TRBV14; maybe TRBD2 (6 bases). The V and J ends lost 0 bases and 4 bases respectively, with 23 bases between them. Germline V CDR1 and CDR2: SGHDN, FVKESK. This CDR3 contains 19 residues. In DNA form, the CDR3 reads TGTGCCAGCAGCCAAGACCCCCGGGCCTCTAGCGTGGGGGCAGATACGCAGTATTTT. Its translation: CASSQDPRASSVGADTQYF.

The V and J genes are TRBV27 and TRBJ2-3; D ambiguous. Germline-derived CDR1 and CDR2 are MNHEY and SMNVEV (reference sequence). The CDR3 extends over 13 amino acids. Trimming removed 5 bases from V and 4 bases from J, with 10 bases in between. The DNA of the CDR3 is TGTGCCAGCAGTCCGATCTCCGCAGATACGCAGTATTTT. It codes for CASSPISADTQYF.

In regard to this clone: The same CDR3 also results from other DNA sequences found in this sample. CDR3 in amino acids: CASSPREQFF. Written as DNA, the CDR3 is TGTGCCAGCAGCCCTCGGGAGCAGTTCTTC. This chain links TRBV7-9 with TRBJ2-1, with D unclear. V gave up 5 bases and J gave up 10 bases, with 6 bases separating them. The CDR3 sequence is 10 residues long. Germline CDR1 and CDR2: SEHNR and FQNEAQ (reference sequence).

The rearrangement links TRBV27 to TRBJ1-1; D not certain. V dropped 7 bases and J dropped 5 bases, with 17 bases sitting between them. The CDR3 has 14 residues. Germline loops: CDR1 MNHEY, CDR2 SMNVEV (reference sequence). This chain's CDR3 is CASIQLMGGTEAFF. For the CDR3, the DNA is TGTGCCAGCATACAGCTGATGGGTGGGACTGAAGCTTTCTTT.

J is TRBJ1-1 and V is TRBV5-4, with 7 nucleotides matching TRBD1. The V gene's germline CDR1 is SGHNT and CDR2 YYREEE (reference sequence). The CDR3 is made up of 16 amino acids. Trimming at V came to 5 bases and at J to 1 base, leaving 11 bases not matched to a gene. The CDR3 DNA reads as TGTGCCAGCAGGGATCCTAACAGGGGTGGGAACACTGAAGCTTTCTTT. Its protein is CASRDPNRGGNTEAFF.

This clone was picked up one time. The chain combines TRBV6-5 with TRBJ1-1; the D is unclear. The CDR3 loop spans 15 amino acids. Germline CDR1 MNHEY, CDR2 SVGAGI. The V gene lost 2 bases and the J gene lost 4 bases, with 14 bases spanning the gap. The DNA for the CDR3 is TGTGCCAGCAGTTACCCCGGGTTGGCCGGCACTGAAGCTTTCTTT. Translation gives CASSYPGLAGTEAFF.

This sequence joins TRBV2 and TRBJ2-7; no clear D gene. From germline, CDR1 is SNHLY and CDR2 FYNNEI. V was shortened by 4 bases and J by 6 bases, with 13 bases between the two germline ends. The CDR3 contains 13 residues. CDR3 loop: CASSADGWTEQYF. The CDR3 DNA reads TGTGCCAGCAGTGCAGACGGCTGGACCGAGCAGTACTTC.

The rearrangement joins TRBV7-9 to TRBJ2-3; 11 bases are shared with TRBD2. The J segment lost 6 bases and the V segment lost 1 base, leaving 15 bases of the junction unmatched. Germline loops: CDR1 SEHNR, CDR2 FQNEAQ (reference sequence). The CDR3 covers 19 residues. CDR3 amino acids: CASSLGTAPGLAVGDTQYF. As DNA, the CDR3 is TGTGCCAGCAGCTTAGGAACGGCTCCGGGACTAGCGGTGGGGGATACGCAGTATTTT. The full variable domain, with the rest looked up from reference TRBV7-9 and TRBJ2-3, is DTGVSQNPRHKITKRGQNVTFRCDPISEHNRLYWYRQTLGQGPEFLTYFQNEAQLEKSRLLSDRFSAERPKGSFSTLEIQRTEQGDSAMYLCASSLGTAPGLAVGDTQYFGPGTRLTVL.

This sequence joins TRBV7-9 and TRBJ2-7, with 7 bases aligning to TRBD2. V dropped 6 bases and J dropped 3; count of bases not matched to a gene: 11. Per the germline V gene, CDR1 is SEHNR and CDR2 is FQNEAQ (reference sequence). The CDR3 runs to 15 residues. The CDR3 spells CASSPGAGLRYEQYF. CDR3 DNA sequence: TGTGCCAGCAGTCCCGGAGCGGGGTTACGCTACGAGCAGTACTTC. The full variable domain, its missing parts supplied by reference TRBV7-9 and TRBJ2-7, is DTGVSQNPRHKITKRGQNVTFRCDPISEHNRLYWYRQTLGQGPEFLTYFQNEAQLEKSRLLSDRFSAERPKGSFSTLEIQRTEQGDSAMYLCASSPGAGLRYEQYFGPGTRLTVT.

Worth noting for this clone: The same CDR3 also results from other DNA sequences found in this sample. V usage is TRBV29-1 and J usage is TRBJ1-1; D gene unclear. The V gene's germline CDR1 is SQVTM and CDR2 ANQGSEA. The CDR3 extends over 11 amino acids. V dropped 4 bases and J dropped 1 base, with 4 bases sitting between them. The CDR3 sequence: CSVGQNTEAFF. As DNA, the CDR3 is TGCAGCGTTGGACAGAACACTGAAGCTTTCTTT.

As concerns this clone: Other DNA sequences in the sample encode the same CDR3. The chain is built from TRBV19 and TRBJ2-2, with TRBD2 identical over 10 bases. Germline CDR1 is LNHDA and CDR2 is SQIVND (reference sequence). The CDR3 runs to 17 residues. V dropped 1 base and J dropped 2; count of bases not matched to a gene: 4. DNA of the CDR3: TGTGCCAGTAGTATAGGCCTAGCGGGAGTTAACACCGGGGAGCTGTTTTTT. This gives the protein CASSIGLAGVNTGELFF.